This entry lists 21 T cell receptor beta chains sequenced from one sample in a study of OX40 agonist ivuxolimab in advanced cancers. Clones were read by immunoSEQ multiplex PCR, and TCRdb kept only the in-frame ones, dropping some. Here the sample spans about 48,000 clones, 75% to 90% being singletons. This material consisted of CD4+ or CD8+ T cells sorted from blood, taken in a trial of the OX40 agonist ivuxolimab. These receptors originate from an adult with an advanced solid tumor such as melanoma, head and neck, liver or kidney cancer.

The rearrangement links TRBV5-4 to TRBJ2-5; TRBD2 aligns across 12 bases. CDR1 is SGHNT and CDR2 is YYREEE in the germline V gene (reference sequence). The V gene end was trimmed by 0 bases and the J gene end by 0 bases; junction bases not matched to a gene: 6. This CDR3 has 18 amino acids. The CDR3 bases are TGTGCCAGCAGCTTGGAAGGGACTAGCGGGTGGTACCAAGAGACCCAGTACTTC. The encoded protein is CASSLEGTSGWYQETQYF.

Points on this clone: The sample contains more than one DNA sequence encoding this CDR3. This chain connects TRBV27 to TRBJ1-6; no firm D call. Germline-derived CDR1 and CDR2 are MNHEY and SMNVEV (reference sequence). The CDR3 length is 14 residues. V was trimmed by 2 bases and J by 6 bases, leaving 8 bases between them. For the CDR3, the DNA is TGTGCCAGCAGTTTAGTAGGGTTTAATTCACCCCTCCACTTT. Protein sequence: CASSLVGFNSPLHF.

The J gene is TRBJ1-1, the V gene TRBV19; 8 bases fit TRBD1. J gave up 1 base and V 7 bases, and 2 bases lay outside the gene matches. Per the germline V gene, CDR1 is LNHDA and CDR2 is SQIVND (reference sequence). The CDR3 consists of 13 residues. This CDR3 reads CASKDRGNTEAFF. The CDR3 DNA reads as TGTGCCAGTAAAGACAGGGGGAACACTGAAGCTTTCTTT.

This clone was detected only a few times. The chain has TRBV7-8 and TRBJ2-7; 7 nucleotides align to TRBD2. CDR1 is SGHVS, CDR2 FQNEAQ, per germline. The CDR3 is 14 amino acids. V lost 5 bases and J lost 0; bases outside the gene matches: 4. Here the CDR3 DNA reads TGTGCCAGCAGCCCCCGCGGGAGCTCCTACGAGCAGTACTTC. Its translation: CASSPRGSSYEQYF.

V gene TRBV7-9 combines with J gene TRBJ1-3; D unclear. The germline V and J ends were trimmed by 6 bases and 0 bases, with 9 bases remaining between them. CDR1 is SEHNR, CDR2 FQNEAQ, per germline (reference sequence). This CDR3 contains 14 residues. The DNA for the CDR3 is TGTGCCAGCAGACAACCGAACTCTGGAAACACCATATATTTT. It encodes CASRQPNSGNTIYF. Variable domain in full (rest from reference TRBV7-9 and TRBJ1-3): DTGVSQNPRHKITKRGQNVTFRCDPISEHNRLYWYRQTLGQGPEFLTYFQNEAQLEKSRLLSDRFSAERPKGSFSTLEIQRTEQGDSAMYLCASRQPNSGNTIYFGEGSWLTVV.

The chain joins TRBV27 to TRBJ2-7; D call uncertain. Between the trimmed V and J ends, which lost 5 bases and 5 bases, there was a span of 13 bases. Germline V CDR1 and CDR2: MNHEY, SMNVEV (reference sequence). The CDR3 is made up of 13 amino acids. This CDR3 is CASSVGFSHEQYF. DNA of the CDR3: TGTGCCAGCAGTGTGGGGTTTAGCCACGAGCAGTACTTC.

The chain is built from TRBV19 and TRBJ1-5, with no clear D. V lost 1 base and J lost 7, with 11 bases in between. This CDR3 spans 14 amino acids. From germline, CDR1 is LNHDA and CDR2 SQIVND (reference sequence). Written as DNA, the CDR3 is TGTGCCAGTAGTATAGCAGTACTTGGACAGCCCCAGCATTTT. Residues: CASSIAVLGQPQHF. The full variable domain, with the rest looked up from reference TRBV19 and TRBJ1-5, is DGGITQSPKYLFRKEGQNVTLSCEQNLNHDAMYWYRQDPGQGLRLIYYSQIVNDFQKGDIAEGYSVSREKKESFPLTVTSAQKNPTAFYLCASSIAVLGQPQHFGDGTRLSIL.

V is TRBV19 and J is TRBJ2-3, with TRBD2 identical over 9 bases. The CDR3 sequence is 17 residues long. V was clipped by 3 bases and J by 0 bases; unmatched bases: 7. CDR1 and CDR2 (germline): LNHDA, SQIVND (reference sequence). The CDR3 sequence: CASSILREGPSTDTQYF. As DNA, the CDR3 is TGTGCCAGTAGTATTCTGCGGGAGGGCCCTAGCACAGATACGCAGTATTTT. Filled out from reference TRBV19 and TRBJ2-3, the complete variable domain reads DGGITQSPKYLFRKEGQNVTLSCEQNLNHDAMYWYRQDPGQGLRLIYYSQIVNDFQKGDIAEGYSVSREKKESFPLTVTSAQKNPTAFYLCASSILREGPSTDTQYFGPGTRLTVL.

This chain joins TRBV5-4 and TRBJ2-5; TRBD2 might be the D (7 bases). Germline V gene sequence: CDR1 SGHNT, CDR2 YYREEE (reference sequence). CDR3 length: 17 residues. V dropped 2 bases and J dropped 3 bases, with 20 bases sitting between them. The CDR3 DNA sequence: TGTGCCAGCAGCTTACTAGGGGAGGGGGGGCGAAAAGAGACCCAGTACTTC. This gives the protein CASSLLGEGGRKETQYF.

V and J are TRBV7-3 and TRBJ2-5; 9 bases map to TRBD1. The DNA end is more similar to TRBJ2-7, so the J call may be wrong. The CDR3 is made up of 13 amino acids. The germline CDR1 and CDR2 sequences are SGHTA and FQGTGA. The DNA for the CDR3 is TGTGCCAGCAGCGACGGGACAGGGAACGAGCAGTACTTC. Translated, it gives CASSDGTGNEQYF.

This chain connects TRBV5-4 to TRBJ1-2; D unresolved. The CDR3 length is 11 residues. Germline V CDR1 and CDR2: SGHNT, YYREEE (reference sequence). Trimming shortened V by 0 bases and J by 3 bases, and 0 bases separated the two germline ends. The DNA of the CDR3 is TGTGCCAGCAGCTTGGACTATGGCTACACCTTC. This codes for CASSLDYGYTF.

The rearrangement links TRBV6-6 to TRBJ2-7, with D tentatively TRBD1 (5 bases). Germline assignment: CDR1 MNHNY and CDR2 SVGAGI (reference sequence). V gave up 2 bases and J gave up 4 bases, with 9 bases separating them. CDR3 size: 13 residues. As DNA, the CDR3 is TGTGCCAGCAGTTACGCGACAGATTACGAGCAGTACTTC. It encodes CASSYATDYEQYF.

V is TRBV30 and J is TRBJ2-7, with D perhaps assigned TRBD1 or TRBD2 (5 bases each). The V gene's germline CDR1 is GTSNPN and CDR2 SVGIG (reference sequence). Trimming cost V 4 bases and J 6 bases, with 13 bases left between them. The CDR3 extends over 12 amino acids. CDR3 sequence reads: CAWTGEGSEQYF. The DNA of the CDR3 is TGTGCCTGGACCGGTGAGGGGTCCGAGCAGTACTTC.

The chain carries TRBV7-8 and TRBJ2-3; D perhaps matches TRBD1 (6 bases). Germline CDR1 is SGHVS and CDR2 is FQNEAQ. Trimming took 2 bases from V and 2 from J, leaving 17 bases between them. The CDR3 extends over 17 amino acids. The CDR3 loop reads CASSLMGQGHLTDTQYF. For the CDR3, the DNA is TGTGCCAGCAGCTTAATGGGTCAGGGGCACCTCACAGATACGCAGTATTTT. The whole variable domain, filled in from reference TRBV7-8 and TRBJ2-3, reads GAGVSQSPRYKVAKRGQDVALRCDPISGHVSLFWYQQALGQGPEFLTYFQNEAQLDKSGLPSDRFFAERPEGSVSTLKIQRTQQEDSAVYLCASSLMGQGHLTDTQYFGPGTRLTVL.

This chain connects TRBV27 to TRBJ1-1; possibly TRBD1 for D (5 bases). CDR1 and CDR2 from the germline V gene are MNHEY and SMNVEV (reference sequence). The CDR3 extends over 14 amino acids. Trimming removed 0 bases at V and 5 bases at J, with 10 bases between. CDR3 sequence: CASSLSAGGTEAFF. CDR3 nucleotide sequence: TGTGCCAGCAGTTTATCTGCGGGGGGAACTGAAGCTTTCTTT.

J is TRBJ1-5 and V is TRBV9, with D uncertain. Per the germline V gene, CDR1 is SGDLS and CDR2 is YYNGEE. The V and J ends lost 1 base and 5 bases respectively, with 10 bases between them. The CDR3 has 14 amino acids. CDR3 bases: TGTGCCAGCAGCGTATTTGGAGAAGATCAGCCCCAGCATTTT. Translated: CASSVFGEDQPQHF. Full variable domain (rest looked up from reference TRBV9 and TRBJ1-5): DSGVTQTPKHLITATGQRVTLRCSPRSGDLSVYWYQQSLDQGLQFLIQYYNGEERAKGNILERFSAQQFPDLHSELNLSSLELGDSALYFCASSVFGEDQPQHFGDGTRLSIL.

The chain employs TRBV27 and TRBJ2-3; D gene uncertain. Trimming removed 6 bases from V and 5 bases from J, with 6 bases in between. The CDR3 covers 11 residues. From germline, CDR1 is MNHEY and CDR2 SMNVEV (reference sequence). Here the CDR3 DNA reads TGTGCCAGCAGCACCTTAGATACGCAGTATTTT. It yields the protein CASSTLDTQYF.

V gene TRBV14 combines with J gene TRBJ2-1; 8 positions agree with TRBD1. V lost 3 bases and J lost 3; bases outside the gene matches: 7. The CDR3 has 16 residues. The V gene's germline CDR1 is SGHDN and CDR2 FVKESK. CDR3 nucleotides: TGTGCCAGCAGCCAGGAAAGGACAGGGATCTACAATGAGCAGTTCTTC. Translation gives CASSQERTGIYNEQFF.

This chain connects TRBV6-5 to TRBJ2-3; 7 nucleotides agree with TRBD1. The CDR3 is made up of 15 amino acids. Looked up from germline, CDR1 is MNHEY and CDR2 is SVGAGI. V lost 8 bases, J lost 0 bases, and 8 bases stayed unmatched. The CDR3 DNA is TGTGCCAGCTCAACCGGGACAGCTAGCACAGATACGCAGTATTTT. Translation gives CASSTGTASTDTQYF.

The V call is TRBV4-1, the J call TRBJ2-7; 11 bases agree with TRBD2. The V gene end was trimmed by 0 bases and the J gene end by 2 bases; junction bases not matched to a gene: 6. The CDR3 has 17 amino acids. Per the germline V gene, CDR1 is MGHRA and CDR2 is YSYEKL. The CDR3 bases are TGCGCCAGCAGCCAAGAGGGGATAGCGGGGGGGCCCTACGAGCAGTACTTC. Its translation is CASSQEGIAGGPYEQYF.

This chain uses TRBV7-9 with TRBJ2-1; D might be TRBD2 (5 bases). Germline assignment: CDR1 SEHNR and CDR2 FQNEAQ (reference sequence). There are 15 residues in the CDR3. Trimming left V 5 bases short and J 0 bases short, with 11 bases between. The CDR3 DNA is TGTGCCAGCAGCGGTCGAGCGGACTCCTACAATGAGCAGTTCTTC. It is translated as CASSGRADSYNEQFF.